The clone carrying this T cell receptor beta chain was counted many times. Its target is unknown. TCRdb passed the reads through MiXCR, listing each CDR3 protein once. The sample holds approximately 700,000 distinct CDR3 sequences, 35% seen once. V dropped 5 bases and J dropped 2 bases, with 12 bases sitting between them. The CDR3 totals 14 residues. CDR1 is MNHNS and CDR2 is SASEGT in the germline V gene. The sample originates from a study of T cell repertoires in cytomegalovirus infection. Study-level findings and limits: Of the TCR beta families, the public ones yielded a cumulative frequency that identified carriers of CMV plus the relevant HLA. It was HLA-C-restricted CMV-specific TCR beta clonotypes that dominated the response ex vivo.

The TCR comes from a human donor in good health (CMV status not recorded). Some clones in this sample may be carry-over from other donors' samples. This chain links TRBV6-1 with TRBJ1-2; no definite D call. The sequencing sample was made of PBMCs. In DNA, the CDR3 is TGTGCCAGCAGTTATTCTCCCAAAAACTATGGCTACACCTTC. Its translation: CASSYSPKNYGYTF.